Described below is a single T cell receptor (beta chain) sequence and its context. Its antigen is unknown. TCRdb passed the PCR reads through MiXCR, listing each CDR3 protein once. The data contain tens of thousands of distinct CDR3 sequences, roughly 56% of them singletons. US Alpha, Beta and Delta variants postdated the positive PCR dates, which ran from March to December 2020. The CDR3 covers 14 residues. The germline gives CDR1 DFQATT, CDR2 SNEGSKA (reference sequence). V gave up 0 bases and J gave up 0 bases, with 9 bases separating them. This specimen belongs to a study of vaccination and CD4 T cells after COVID-19. On the study more broadly: The convalescents included six males and four females, and among them two were Hispanic while seven were Caucasian.

Findings of the study overall: The study examined relatively few convalescent patients and included no early post-infection timepoints.

The sample in question was CD4+ T cells from blood, obtained before SARS-CoV-2 vaccination. The receptor comes from a human donor who had recovered from COVID-19. The chain has TRBV20-1 and TRBJ2-7; D is perhaps TRBD2 (6 bases). CDR3 coding DNA: TGCAGTGCTAGAGAATTTAGCGGCTCCTACGAGCAGTACTTC. Translated, it gives CSAREFSGSYEQYF.